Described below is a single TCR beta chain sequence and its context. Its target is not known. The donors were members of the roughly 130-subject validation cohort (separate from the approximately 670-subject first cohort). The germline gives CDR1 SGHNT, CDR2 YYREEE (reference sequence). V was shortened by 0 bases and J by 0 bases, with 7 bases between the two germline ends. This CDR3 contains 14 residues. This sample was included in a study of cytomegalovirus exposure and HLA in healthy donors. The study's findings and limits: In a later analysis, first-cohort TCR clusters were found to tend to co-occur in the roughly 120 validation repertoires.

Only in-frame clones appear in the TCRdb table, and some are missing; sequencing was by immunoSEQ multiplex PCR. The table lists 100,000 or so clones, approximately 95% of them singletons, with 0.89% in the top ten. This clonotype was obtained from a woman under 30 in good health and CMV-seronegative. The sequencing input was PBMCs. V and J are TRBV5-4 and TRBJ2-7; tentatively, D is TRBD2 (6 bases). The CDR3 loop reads CASSLGGDSYEQYF. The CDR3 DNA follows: TGTGCCAGCAGCTTGGGGGGGGACTCCTACGAGCAGTACTTC.